This record looks at one T cell receptor beta chain sequence and its context. Its antigen is unknown. No per-base quality is available; no much larger clone lies one base away. This specimen comes from a study of long-term antiretroviral therapy in people with HIV (dated by TCRdb to the early 2020s). Regarding the research as a whole: The earliest samples were collected approximately a decade before the 2015 WHO recommendation for immediate ART, a period when ART was typically delayed until CD4 counts fell. A retrospective serial study tested whether changes in peripheral blood TRB repertoire composition and diversity were associated with ART initiation and durable HIV suppression. From a few dozen adults with confirmed HIV infection, the cohort provided roughly 200 cryopreserved PBMC samples, gathered serially across a mean of approximately six years (range 1-12). Of the roughly 30 participants with HIV, roughly 10 were female. No cross-contamination during QIAcube processing turned up in test extractions that ran a monoclonal T-cell line alongside 33 polyclonal samples. What the work shows at the level of the full study, not this receptor alone: Since PBMC availability was limited, sequencing covered only the TCR beta chain, with no alpha chain pairing. Inferences about post-ART repertoire changes are limited because no data were available on ART adherence, viral resistance or therapy changes. Unsorted PBMC were profiled instead of sorted CD4+ and CD8+ T cells because pre-ART samples had limited cell numbers. Starting ART was linked to a significant rise in TRB diversity, yet even with long-term ART the diversity remained significantly lower than in transplant donor controls. The samples span the years 2004 to 2017, and the ART regimens used may be less effective than current regimens. At every time point, the repertoire was dominated by expanded TRB clones first identified before ART initiation, although this dominance fluctuated and, in many PLHIV, declined after ART. Narrower CDR3 length ranges were observed in HIV repertoires than in controls, and an antigen-experienced repertoire with only a slight naive shift after ART was suggested by the network structure.

Sequencing of the TRB variable region was done with the immunoSEQ hsTCRB v3.0 assay at survey level resolution. A depth of about 40,000-50,000 T-cell genomes per sample was targeted for TRB sequencing. Pooled TRB libraries were sequenced on an Illumina MiSeq with a v3 150-cycle kit. On the authors' methods: Repertoire analysis was run in R within a reproducible Nextflow workflow that covered QC, data transformation and analysis. LymphoSeq2, an R package for AIRR-Seq data exploration, was used to implement custom analyses. Several samples that yielded fewer than 5000 total TRB sequences were excluded, so that more than 150 HIV repertoires were analyzed. Among the approximately 190 retained HIV repertoires, more than 55 were collected before ART initiation and around 130 after ART initiation. Each repertoire was downsampled to 5000 TRB nucleotide sequences, and summary statistics were averaged across 100 downsampling iterations. The analysis kept only TRB sequences whose CDR3 regions were at least seven amino acids long. A Shannon entropy-derived clonality score and the Gini coefficient were used to measure diversity. In the repertoire networks, any two of the top 5000 CDR3 amino acid sequences were connected whenever the two sequences differed by an edit distance of one. For TRB CDR3 amino acid sequences, GLIPH2 was used to predict antigen specificity groups and MHC restriction. Known CMV, EBV, HIV or tissue antigen associations were flagged by matching CDR3 amino acid sequences against VDJdb and McPAS-TCR. Pre-ART, post-ART and control groups were compared with Wilcoxon signed-rank tests and Holm-Bonferroni correction. TCRdb holds this immuneACCESS table with in-frame rearrangements only. Some clones are missing; in checked studies, unresolved V genes explain under half, and the rest has no known cause. From that table come the V and J calls and clone size; the DNA was used to work out D and trimming. The sample table records over 35,000 clones; approximately 86% of these occur just once. The ten biggest clones cover roughly 3.9% of the sample.

The germline V gene yields SGHTA for CDR1 and FQGNSA for CDR2. From the cysteine through the phenylalanine, the CDR3 covers 13 amino acids. Only the CDR3 region is kept as DNA, spanning 39 bases read in frame from base 1. A distance of 18 bases separates the germline ends of V and J, which lose 8 bases and 11 bases respectively. Inclusion was restricted to participants for whom at least one PBMC sample before ART initiation and at least two post-ART samples were available. Treatment was received in the United States of America by all participants with HIV. Before DNA extraction, cryopreserved samples of about 0.9-10 million PBMC were thawed and then washed. At the time of the earliest PBMC sample for each participant with HIV, ages ranged from roughly 23 to 55 years. PBMC samples were contributed by each participant from 1-4 timepoints before ART initiation and 2-8 timepoints after ART initiation, with a median of 7 samples. For every participant, serial HIV viral load, CD4+ T-cell count, ART history and demographic data were obtained. Using a Qiagen kit on a QIAcube, genomic DNA was extracted from unsorted PBMC, with samples processed in batches of 12.

The clonotype was recovered from a woman aged 18 to 35 with HIV. Specimen: unsorted PBMCs, collected just before starting antiretroviral therapy. The chain joins TRBV7-2 to TRBJ1-4; too little of a D gene remains to name it. This receptor has the CDR3 CASHFPGSQKLFF. The DNA sequence is TGTGCCAGCCACTTCCCCGGGTCGCAGAAACTGTTTTTT.